This record concerns one T cell receptor (beta chain) sequence. Its antigen is as yet unknown. The PCR made use of 60 Vbeta and 13 Jbeta primers. Profiling relied on immunoSEQ multiplex PCR, and the TCRdb table lists in-frame clones only, not all of them. The sample holds 110,000 or so clones; 60% to 80% are singletons and the top ten take about 8%. In germline, CDR1 is LNHDA, CDR2 SQIVND (reference sequence). The length of the CDR3 is 14 residues. Trimming left V 5 bases short and J 3 bases short, with 14 bases between. The source of the sample is a study of cytomegalovirus exposure and HLA in healthy donors. Study observations and caveats: Per a prior analysis, the majority of TCR beta V segments were productive roughly 87% or roughly 30% of the time. Certain sequence variants were highly shared and formed a cluster, and this cluster was likely a sequencing artifact. In vitro experiments confirmed that three CMV-associated chains were specific for CMV antigens.

Input material: PBMCs. This receptor was obtained from a man aged 18 to 35 in good health and CMV-seropositive. The chain is built from TRBV19 and TRBJ2-7, with D possibly matching TRBD2 (5 bases). The CDR3 nucleotides are TGTGCCAGTAGTCCGCAGACTAACTACTACGAGCAGTACTTC. The encoded protein is CASSPQTNYYEQYF.